This is a list of T cell receptor beta chains from one sample in a study of blood T cells in healthy people across ages. TCRdb itself ran the 5' RACE reads through MiXCR, one entry per CDR3 protein. In the table there are hundreds of thousands of distinct CDR3 sequences, 36% of which are singletons. The sample consisted of blood. The source of these receptors is a young man in good health. CDR3s include the opening cysteine and the closing phenylalanine or tryptophan. The order of the fields is clone size, D gene, J gene, V gene, CDR3 protein, CDR3 DNA. D genes are given only for firm matches. Clone size is shown for a subset of rows, as once, few, many or a class of expanded clone.

abundance: -
d_gene: -
j_gene: TRBJ2-5
v_gene: TRBV7-2
CDR3aa: CASKEAEYFQETQYF
CDR3nt: TGTGCCAGCAAAGAGGCAGAGTACTTCCAAGAGACCCAGTACTTC

abundance: -
d_gene: -
j_gene: TRBJ2-3
v_gene: TRBV4-1
CDR3aa: CASSHPAAGGITDTQYF
CDR3nt: TGCGCCAGCAGCCACCCCGCAGCCGGAGGGATCACAGATACGCAGTATTTT

abundance: few
d_gene: TRBD1
j_gene: TRBJ1-5
v_gene: TRBV4-3
CDR3aa: CASSLHFRQGERQPQHF
CDR3nt: TGCGCCAGCAGCCTTCACTTCAGACAGGGGGAACGGCAGCCCCAGCATTTT

abundance: many
d_gene: -
j_gene: TRBJ1-2
v_gene: TRBV20-1
CDR3aa: CSARASMVDGYTF
CDR3nt: TGCAGTGCTAGAGCTAGTATGGTGGATGGCTACACCTTC

abundance: -
d_gene: -
j_gene: TRBJ1-5
v_gene: TRBV4-1
CDR3aa: CASSDGPRNQPQHF
CDR3nt: TGCGCCAGCAGCGACGGACCCAGAAATCAGCCCCAGCATTTT

abundance: once
d_gene: -
j_gene: TRBJ1-1
v_gene: TRBV4-2
CDR3aa: CASSQEGAGIMNTEAFF
CDR3nt: TGTGCCAGCAGCCAAGAGGGGGCAGGGATAATGAACACTGAAGCTTTCTTT

abundance: -
d_gene: -
j_gene: TRBJ1-5
v_gene: TRBV9
CDR3aa: CASSVGQGRDQPQHF
CDR3nt: TGTGCCAGCAGCGTGGGGCAGGGTCGTGATCAGCCCCAGCATTTT

abundance: few
d_gene: TRBD1
j_gene: TRBJ1-2
v_gene: TRBV5-6
CDR3aa: CASSLPGTGHGYTF
CDR3nt: TGTGCCAGCAGCTTACCCGGGACAGGTCACGGCTACACCTTC

abundance: -
d_gene: -
j_gene: TRBJ2-1
v_gene: TRBV12-3/TRBV12-4
CDR3aa: CASSLKGETQFF
CDR3nt: TGTGCCAGCAGTTTAAAGGGAGAGACCCAGTTCTTC

abundance: many
d_gene: TRBD1
j_gene: TRBJ2-5
v_gene: TRBV29-1
CDR3aa: CSVLQGRVGYF
CDR3nt: TGCAGCGTTCTACAGGGGAGAGTGGGGTACTTC

abundance: few
d_gene: -
j_gene: TRBJ1-5
v_gene: TRBV2
CDR3aa: CASRGDRRILGPQHF
CDR3nt: TGTGCCAGCAGGGGAGACAGGAGGATTCTTGGGCCCCAGCATTTT

abundance: few
d_gene: -
j_gene: TRBJ1-2
v_gene: TRBV7-2
CDR3aa: CASSRPGPYGYTF
CDR3nt: TGTGCCTCATCCCGACCTGGACCCTACGGCTACACCTTC

abundance: few
d_gene: TRBD1
j_gene: TRBJ1-5
v_gene: TRBV3-1
CDR3aa: CASSQGTGADQPQHF
CDR3nt: TGTGCCAGCAGCCAAGGAACAGGGGCGGATCAGCCCCAGCATTTT

abundance: -
d_gene: TRBD1
j_gene: TRBJ2-7
v_gene: TRBV10-1
CDR3aa: CASSADRGAVSYEQYF
CDR3nt: TGCGCCAGCAGCGCGGACAGGGGCGCGGTCTCCTACGAGCAGTACTTC

abundance: many
d_gene: -
j_gene: TRBJ2-3
v_gene: TRBV12-3/TRBV12-4
CDR3aa: CASSFGQYTQYF
CDR3nt: TGTGCCAGCAGTTTCGGACAGTATACGCAGTATTTT

abundance: -
d_gene: -
j_gene: TRBJ2-2
v_gene: TRBV12-3/TRBV12-4
CDR3aa: CASSSASNTGELFF
CDR3nt: TGTGCCAGCAGTTCGGCTTCGAACACCGGGGAGCTGTTTTTT

abundance: few
d_gene: -
j_gene: TRBJ2-5
v_gene: TRBV18
CDR3aa: CASSPRKLPGEGTQYF
CDR3nt: TGTGCCAGCTCACCACGGAAACTACCAGGGGAGGGGACCCAGTACTTC

abundance: -
d_gene: -
j_gene: TRBJ1-2
v_gene: TRBV24-1
CDR3aa: CATSEYIPLSASYGYTF
CDR3nt: TGTGCCACCAGTGAGTACATCCCGTTGTCCGCCTCCTATGGCTACACCTTC

abundance: -
d_gene: TRBD1
j_gene: TRBJ2-1
v_gene: TRBV15
CDR3aa: CATSRELGTGWSEQFF
CDR3nt: TGTGCCACCAGCAGAGAACTCGGGACAGGGTGGTCTGAGCAGTTCTTC

abundance: -
d_gene: -
j_gene: TRBJ2-5
v_gene: TRBV4-2
CDR3aa: CASSQEGPRETQYF
CDR3nt: TGTGCCAGCAGCCAAGAGGGGCCCCGAGAGACCCAGTACTTC

abundance: many
d_gene: TRBD1
j_gene: TRBJ2-7
v_gene: TRBV12-3/TRBV12-4
CDR3aa: CASSLKGTVAYF
CDR3nt: TGTGCCAGCAGTTTAAAAGGGACAGTGGCGTACTTC

abundance: many
d_gene: -
j_gene: TRBJ2-1
v_gene: TRBV4-2
CDR3aa: CASSRRWGATDNEQFF
CDR3nt: TGTGCCAGCAGCCGTCGCTGGGGAGCCACTGACAATGAGCAGTTCTTC

abundance: few
d_gene: -
j_gene: TRBJ2-5
v_gene: TRBV25-1
CDR3aa: CASRIGFEETQYF
CDR3nt: TGTGCCAGCCGTATCGGGTTCGAAGAGACCCAGTACTTC

abundance: -
d_gene: -
j_gene: TRBJ1-6
v_gene: TRBV14
CDR3aa: CASSTSRGSPLHF
CDR3nt: TGTGCCAGCAGCACTAGTCGAGGTTCACCCCTCCACTTT

abundance: -
d_gene: TRBD2
j_gene: TRBJ2-1
v_gene: TRBV5-6
CDR3aa: CASSFFLADSYNEQFF
CDR3nt: TGTGCCAGCAGCTTTTTTCTAGCGGACTCCTACAATGAGCAGTTCTTC

abundance: few
d_gene: TRBD1
j_gene: TRBJ1-6
v_gene: TRBV4-3
CDR3aa: CASSLGQDSPLHF
CDR3nt: TGCGCCAGCAGCCTGGGACAGGATTCACCCCTCCACTTT

abundance: many
d_gene: -
j_gene: TRBJ2-5
v_gene: TRBV9
CDR3aa: CASSVGAGAEQYF
CDR3nt: TGTGCCAGCAGCGTAGGGGCAGGAGCGGAGCAGTACTTC

abundance: -
d_gene: -
j_gene: TRBJ2-1
v_gene: TRBV12-5
CDR3aa: CASGLVLGYNEQFF
CDR3nt: TGTGCTAGTGGTTTGGTACTGGGCTACAATGAGCAGTTCTTC

abundance: few
d_gene: -
j_gene: TRBJ2-7
v_gene: TRBV4-2
CDR3aa: CASSQDWDQYEQYF
CDR3nt: TGTGCCAGCAGCCAAGACTGGGACCAGTACGAGCAGTACTTC

abundance: once
d_gene: -
j_gene: TRBJ2-7
v_gene: TRBV12-3/TRBV12-4
CDR3aa: CASSEEVSAYEQYF
CDR3nt: TGTGCCAGCAGTGAAGAGGTCAGCGCTTACGAGCAGTACTTC

abundance: few
d_gene: -
j_gene: TRBJ1-1
v_gene: TRBV9
CDR3aa: CASSENLGPNTEAFF
CDR3nt: TGTGCCAGCAGCGAGAATCTAGGACCGAACACTGAAGCTTTCTTT

abundance: many
d_gene: TRBD1
j_gene: TRBJ2-3
v_gene: TRBV24-1
CDR3aa: CATSDLVAGGSTDTQYF
CDR3nt: TGTGCCACCAGTGATCTGGTGGCAGGGGGTAGCACAGATACGCAGTATTTT

abundance: few
d_gene: TRBD2
j_gene: TRBJ2-1
v_gene: TRBV29-1
CDR3aa: CSVEGLLAGGGYNEQFF
CDR3nt: TGCAGCGTTGAAGGCCTACTAGCGGGGGGGGGGTACAATGAGCAGTTCTTC

abundance: many
d_gene: TRBD2
j_gene: TRBJ2-3
v_gene: TRBV7-9
CDR3aa: CAREALAGIDTQYF
CDR3nt: TGTGCCCGAGAGGCGCTAGCGGGGATTGATACGCAGTATTTT

abundance: many
d_gene: -
j_gene: TRBJ2-3
v_gene: TRBV12-3/TRBV12-4
CDR3aa: CASSVRGTDTQYF
CDR3nt: TGTGCCAGCAGTGTTCGGGGGACAGATACGCAGTATTTT